The T cell receptor beta chain under discussion was sequenced for a study of cytomegalovirus exposure and HLA in healthy donors. On this clone itself: Its matching antigen is unknown.

The germline gives CDR1 WSHSY, CDR2 SAAADI. This CDR3 region has 15 residues. The junction had 4 bases not matched to a gene; V was cut back by 5 bases and J by 6 bases. Study-level findings and limits: Indistinguishable V segments, including TRBV6-2 and TRBV6-3, were excluded. Across donors, most TCRs were seen rarely, yet some public ones were widespread. Across all donors, roughly uniform sequencing depth was an assumption of the presence/absence analyses.

PCR was performed using 60 Vbeta and 13 Jbeta primers. The repertoire was sequenced with immunoSEQ multiplex PCR; TCRdb's copy has only in-frame clones and lacks some. Among over 200,000 clones listed, 82% were seen once. The sample comprised PBMCs. The genes are TRBV10-2 and TRBJ2-2, with 12 bases identical to TRBD2. The TCR comes from a man in his forties in good health and CMV-seropositive. DNA of the CDR3: TGCGCCAGCAGTTGGACTAGCGGGAAGGCCGGGGAGCTGTTTTTT. It yields the protein CASSWTSGKAGELFF.